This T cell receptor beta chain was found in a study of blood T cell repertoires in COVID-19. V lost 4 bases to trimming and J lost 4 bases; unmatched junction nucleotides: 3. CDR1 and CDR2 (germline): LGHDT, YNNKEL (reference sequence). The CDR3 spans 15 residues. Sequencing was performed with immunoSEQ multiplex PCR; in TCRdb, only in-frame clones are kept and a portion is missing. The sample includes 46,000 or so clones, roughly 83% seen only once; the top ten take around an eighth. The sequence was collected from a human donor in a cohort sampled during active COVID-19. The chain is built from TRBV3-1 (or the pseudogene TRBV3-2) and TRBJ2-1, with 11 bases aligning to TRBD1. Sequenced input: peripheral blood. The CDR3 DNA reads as TGTGCCAGCAGCCGAGGGACAGGGGGGTACAATGAGCAGTTCTTC. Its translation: CASSRGTGGYNEQFF.